This TCR beta chain is drawn from a study of blood T cells in healthy people across ages. This clonotype appeared a single time. The junction shows a germline mismatch at one end, possibly a read error. The CDR3 covers 12 residues. Germline V lookup: CDR1 SEHNR, CDR2 FQNEAQ (reference sequence). Alongside a J-beta primer mix, a sample-barcoded 5' primer served in a second PCR lasting roughly 7 to 12 cycles. TCRdb ran MiXCR on the 5' RACE reads and lists one entry per CDR3 protein. The repertoire includes fewer than 1,200,000 distinct CDR3 sequences, approximately 26% of them detected once, and around 0.75% sits in the top ten. These same records also appear under a second study, on T cells of mothers and their children. That study adds: Reverse transcription into cDNA received all extracted RNA, at 1.5 ug per 15 ul.

This chain connects TRBV7-9 to TRBJ2-1; D uncertain. Specimen: blood. The sequence was obtained from a girl aged 2-10 years in good health. DNA for the CDR3: TGTGCCAACAGCTTAGGGCACAATGAGCAGTTCTTC. It translates to CANSLGHNEQFF. The full variable domain, rest sourced from reference TRBV7-9 and TRBJ2-1, is DTGVSQNPRHKITKRGQNVTFRCDPISEHNRLYWYRQTLGQGPEFLTYFQNEAQLEKSRLLSDRFSAERPKGSFSTLEIQRTEQGDSAMYLCANSLGHNEQFFGPGTRLTVL.